This TCR beta chain was recorded in a study of blood T cell repertoires in COVID-19. Overall study: Acute-phase and convalescent COVID-19 samples originated in the United States, Italy and Spain. From T cells, B-cell-depleted T cells, or PBMCs came the material, which was cDNA or gDNA.

Germline lookup yields CDR1 LGHDT and CDR2 YNNKEL (reference sequence). The CDR3 loop spans 14 amino acids. Trimming took off 0 bases at V and 3 bases at J, with 8 bases between the two ends. In the source study's methods: Amplification with reference gene primers provided the estimates of nucleated cell counts. TCRdb's table, derived via immunoSEQ multiplex PCR, lists solely in-frame clones and lacks some. The DNA was the basis for D and trimming; V, J and clone size are from that table. This repertoire shows 300,000 to 400,000 clones, around 91% found once; its top ten account for around 3.3%. The sequencing sample was made of peripheral blood. The sequence was collected from a young woman who had recovered from COVID-19. The rearrangement joins TRBV3-1 (or the pseudogene TRBV3-2) to TRBJ2-5; possibly TRBD2 for D (5 bases). CDR3 sequence reads: CASSQDTGEETQYF. The CDR3 nucleotides read TGTGCCAGCAGCCAAGATACCGGGGAAGAGACCCAGTACTTC.